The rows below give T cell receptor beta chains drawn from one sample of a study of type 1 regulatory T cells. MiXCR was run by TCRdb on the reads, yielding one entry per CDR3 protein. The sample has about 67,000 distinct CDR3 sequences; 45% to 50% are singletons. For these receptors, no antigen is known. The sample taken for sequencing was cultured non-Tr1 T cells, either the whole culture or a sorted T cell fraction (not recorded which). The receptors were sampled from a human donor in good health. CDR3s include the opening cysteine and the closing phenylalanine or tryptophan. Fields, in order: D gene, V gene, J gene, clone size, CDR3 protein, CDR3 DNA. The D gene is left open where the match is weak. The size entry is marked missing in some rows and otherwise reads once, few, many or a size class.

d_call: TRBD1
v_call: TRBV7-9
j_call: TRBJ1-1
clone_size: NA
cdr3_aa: CASSTYRGRGNTEAFF
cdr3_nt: TGTGCCAGCAGCACCTACAGGGGGCGCGGGAACACTGAAGCTTTCTTT

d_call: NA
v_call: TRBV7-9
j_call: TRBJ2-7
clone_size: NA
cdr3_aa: CASSLTQVSYEQYF
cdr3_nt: TGTGCCAGCAGCTTAACCCAGGTCTCCTACGAGCAGTACTTC

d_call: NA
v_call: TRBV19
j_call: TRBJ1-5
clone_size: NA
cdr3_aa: CASTTGELYQPQHF
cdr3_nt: TGTGCCAGTACAACAGGAGAACTTTATCAGCCCCAGCATTTT

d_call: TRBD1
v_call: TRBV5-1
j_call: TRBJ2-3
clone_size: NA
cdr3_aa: CASSLVGQETDTQYF
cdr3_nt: TGCGCCAGCAGCTTGGTGGGACAGGAGACAGATACGCAGTATTTT

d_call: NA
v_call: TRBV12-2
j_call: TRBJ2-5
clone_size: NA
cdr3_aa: CASRRGPTSGGPQETQYF
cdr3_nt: TGTGCAAGTCGTCGGGGGCCGACTAGCGGGGGACCACAAGAGACCCAGTACTTC

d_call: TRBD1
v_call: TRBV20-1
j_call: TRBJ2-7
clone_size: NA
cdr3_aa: CSALRQGAYEQYF
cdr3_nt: TGCAGTGCCCTGCGACAGGGAGCCTACGAGCAGTACTTC

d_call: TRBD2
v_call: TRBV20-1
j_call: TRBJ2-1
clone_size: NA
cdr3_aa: CSARTGLAKNEQFF
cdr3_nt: TGCAGTGCTAGAACGGGACTAGCGAAGAATGAGCAGTTCTTC

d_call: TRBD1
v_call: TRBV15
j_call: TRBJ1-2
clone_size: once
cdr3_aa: CATSRGGTGEGFGYTF
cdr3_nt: TGTGCCACCAGCAGAGGCGGTACAGGGGAGGGATTTGGCTACACCTTC

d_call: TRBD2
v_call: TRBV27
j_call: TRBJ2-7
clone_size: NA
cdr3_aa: CASSSERGSREQYF
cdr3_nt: TGTGCCAGCAGTTCCGAGCGGGGCAGTCGTGAGCAGTACTTC

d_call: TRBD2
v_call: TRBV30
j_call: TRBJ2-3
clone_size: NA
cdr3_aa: CAYASGGDWEQYF
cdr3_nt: TGTGCCTACGCATCGGGGGGGGATTGGGAGCAGTATTTT

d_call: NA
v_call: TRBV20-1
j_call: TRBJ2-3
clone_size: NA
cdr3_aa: CSARGGRTDTQYF
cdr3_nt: TGCAGTGCTAGAGGAGGGAGGACAGATACGCAGTATTTT

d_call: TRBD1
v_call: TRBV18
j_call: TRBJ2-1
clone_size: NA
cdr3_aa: CASSLGQGVSNEQFF
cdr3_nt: TGTGCCAGCTCACTGGGACAGGGTGTTTCCAATGAGCAGTTCTTC

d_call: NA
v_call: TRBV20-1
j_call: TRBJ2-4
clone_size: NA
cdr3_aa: CSASPGDSAKNIQYF
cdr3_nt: TGCAGTGCCTCTCCAGGGGATTCGGCCAAAAACATTCAGTACTTC

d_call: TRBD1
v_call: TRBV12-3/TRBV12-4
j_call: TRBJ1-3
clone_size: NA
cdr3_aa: CASRRDSALGGNTIYF
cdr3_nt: TGTGCCAGCAGGCGGGACAGTGCATTGGGAGGAAACACCATATATTTT

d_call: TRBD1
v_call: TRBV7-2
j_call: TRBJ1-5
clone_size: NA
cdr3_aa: CASSFVAGQASNQPQHF
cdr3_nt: TGTGCCAGCAGCTTCGTGGCCGGACAGGCGAGCAATCAGCCCCAGCATTTT

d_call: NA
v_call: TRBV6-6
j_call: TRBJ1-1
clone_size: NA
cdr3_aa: CASSSPVGNTEAFF
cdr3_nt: TGTGCCAGCAGTTCCCCGGTCGGAAACACTGAAGCTTTCTTT

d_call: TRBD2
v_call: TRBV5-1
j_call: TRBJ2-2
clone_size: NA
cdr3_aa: CASSWTSPYTGELFF
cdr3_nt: TGCGCCAGCAGCTGGACTAGCCCGTACACCGGGGAGCTGTTTTTT

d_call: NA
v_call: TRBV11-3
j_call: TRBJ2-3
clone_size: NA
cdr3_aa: CASSLGVYSDIQGDTQYF
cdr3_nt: TGTGCCAGCAGCTTAGGTGTCTACTCGGATATTCAAGGGGATACGCAGTATTTT

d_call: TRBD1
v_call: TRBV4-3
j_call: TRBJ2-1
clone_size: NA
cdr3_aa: CASSQRDSYNEQFF
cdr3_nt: TGCGCCAGCAGCCAACGGGACAGTTACAATGAGCAGTTCTTC

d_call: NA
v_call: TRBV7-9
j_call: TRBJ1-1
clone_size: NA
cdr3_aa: CASSPPGGVVSEAFF
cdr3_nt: TGTGCCAGCAGCCCTCCGGGCGGAGTAGTCTCTGAAGCTTTCTTT

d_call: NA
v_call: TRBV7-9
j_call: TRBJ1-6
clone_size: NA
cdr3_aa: CASSLLQSNSPLHF
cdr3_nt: TGTGCCAGCAGCTTATTACAGTCCAATTCACCCCTCCACTTT

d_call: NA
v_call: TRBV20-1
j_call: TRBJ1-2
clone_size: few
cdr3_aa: CSARAPGARQANYGYTF
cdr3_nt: TGCAGTGCTAGAGCCCCGGGGGCGAGACAAGCTAACTATGGCTACACCTTC

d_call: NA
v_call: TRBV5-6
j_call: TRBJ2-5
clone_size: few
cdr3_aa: CASKTRGTETQYF
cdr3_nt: TGTGCCAGCAAAACGCGGGGCACGGAGACCCAGTACTTC

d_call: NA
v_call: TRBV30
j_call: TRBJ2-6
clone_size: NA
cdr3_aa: CAWSGEVGANVLTF
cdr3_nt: TGTGCCTGGAGTGGGGAAGTTGGGGCCAACGTCCTGACTTTC

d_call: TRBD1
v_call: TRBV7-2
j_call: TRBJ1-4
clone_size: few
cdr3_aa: CASSPTGRNEKLFF
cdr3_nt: TGTGCCAGCAGCCCGACAGGGAGGAATGAAAAACTGTTTTTT

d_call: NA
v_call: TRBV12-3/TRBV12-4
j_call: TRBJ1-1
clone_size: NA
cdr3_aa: CASSTYRVRQAFF
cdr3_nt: TGTGCCAGCAGCACCTACAGGGTCCGTCAGGCTTTCTTT

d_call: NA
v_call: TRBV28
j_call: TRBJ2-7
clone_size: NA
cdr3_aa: CASSYRSYEQYF
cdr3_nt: TGTGCCAGCAGTTACAGGTCCTACGAGCAGTACTTC

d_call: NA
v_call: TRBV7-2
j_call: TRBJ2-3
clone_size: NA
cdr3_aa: CASSLALVGADTQYF
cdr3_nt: TGTGCCAGCAGCTTAGCGCTCGTGGGGGCAGATACGCAGTATTTT

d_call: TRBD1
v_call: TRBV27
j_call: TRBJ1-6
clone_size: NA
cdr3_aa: CASSYDGQGSYSPLHF
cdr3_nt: TGTGCCAGCAGTTATGACGGACAGGGGTCTTATTCACCCCTCCACTTT

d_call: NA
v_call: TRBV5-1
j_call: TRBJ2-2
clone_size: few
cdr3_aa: CASSLQGVRNTGELFF
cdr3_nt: TGCGCCAGCAGTCTTCAGGGAGTTCGGAACACCGGGGAGCTGTTTTTT

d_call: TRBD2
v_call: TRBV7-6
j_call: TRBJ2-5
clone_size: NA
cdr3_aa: CASSPLSGGSNGTQYF
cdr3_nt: TGTGCCAGCAGCCCTCTCTCGGGAGGGAGTAATGGGACCCAGTACTTC

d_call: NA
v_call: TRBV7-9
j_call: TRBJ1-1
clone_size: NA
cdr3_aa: CASSYWTNLNTEAFF
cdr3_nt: TGTGCCAGCAGCTACTGGACAAATTTGAACACTGAAGCTTTCTTT

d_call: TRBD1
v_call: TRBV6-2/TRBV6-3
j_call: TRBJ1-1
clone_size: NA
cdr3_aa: CASNGRQGANTEAFF
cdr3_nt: TGTGCCAGCAACGGAAGACAGGGGGCTAACACTGAAGCTTTCTTT

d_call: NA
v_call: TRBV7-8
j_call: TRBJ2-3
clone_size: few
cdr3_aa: CASSLRGVSTDTQYF
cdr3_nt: TGTGCCAGCTCGCTTAGAGGCGTTAGCACAGATACGCAGTATTTT

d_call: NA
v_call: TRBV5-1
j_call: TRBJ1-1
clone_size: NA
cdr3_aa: CASRWGFENTEAFF
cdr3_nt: TGCGCCAGCAGATGGGGATTCGAGAACACTGAAGCTTTCTTT

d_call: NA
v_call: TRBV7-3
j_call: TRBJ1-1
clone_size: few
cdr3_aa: CASSHRNAAEAFF
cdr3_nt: TGTGCCAGCAGCCACCGAAACGCGGCTGAAGCTTTCTTT

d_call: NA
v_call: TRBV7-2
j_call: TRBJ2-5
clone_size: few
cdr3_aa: CASSSDLGTETQYF
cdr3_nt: TGTGCCAGCAGCTCAGACCTCGGCACTGAGACCCAGTACTTC